The sequence of this T cell receptor (beta chain) was determined in a study of T cells in tuberculosis. The wider study: A South African cohort included IGRA-negative adolescents, latently infected IGRA-positive adolescents and adults with active tuberculosis. Samples predate treatment or fall within its first 7 days.

V was cut by 5 bases and J by 3 bases, with 14 bases left in between. Germline V gives CDR1 KGHSH, CDR2 LQKENI. The CDR3 runs 14 residues. The repertoire was sequenced with immunoSEQ multiplex PCR; TCRdb's copy has only in-frame clones and lacks some. The data contain about 34,000 clones, more than 85% of them seen just once; the ten biggest clones take up about 2.4%. The time point here: new active TB diagnosis, blood taken before or within 7 days of starting treatment. Active tuberculosis patients were new diagnoses, HIV-seronegative, South African, and aged 18 years or older. The TCR sequence derives from an adult with tuberculosis. This chain links TRBV18 with TRBJ2-7; D is possibly TRBD1 (5 bases). This specimen was PBMCs, taken at tuberculosis diagnosis. The CDR3 loop reads CASSKEDSYYEQYV. In DNA form, the CDR3 reads TGTGCCAGCTCAAAAGAAGACAGCTACTACGAGCAGTACGTC.